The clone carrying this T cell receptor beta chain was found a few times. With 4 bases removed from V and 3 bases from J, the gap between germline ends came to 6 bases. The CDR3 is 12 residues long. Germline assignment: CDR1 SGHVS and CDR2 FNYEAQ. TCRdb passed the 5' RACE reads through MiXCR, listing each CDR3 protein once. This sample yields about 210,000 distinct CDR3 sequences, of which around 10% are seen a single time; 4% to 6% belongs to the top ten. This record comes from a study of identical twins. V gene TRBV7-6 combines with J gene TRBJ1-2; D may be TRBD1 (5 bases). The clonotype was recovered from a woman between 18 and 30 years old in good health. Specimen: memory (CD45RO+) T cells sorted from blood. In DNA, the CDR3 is TGTGCCAGCAGCTCCAGGGACTATGGCTACACCTTC. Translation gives CASSSRDYGYTF.